Listed below are T cell receptor beta chains from one sample, sequenced in a study of blood T cell repertoires in COVID-19. Assay used: immunoSEQ multiplex PCR; TCRdb lists only in-frame clones, some missing. There are 150,000 to 200,000 clones in the sample; approximately 88% occur only once, and about 5.2% lies in the top ten. The specimen was PBMCs or T cells enriched from blood (not recorded which). The receptors were sampled from a man between 65 and 85 years old who had been exposed to COVID-19. Both conserved end residues are part of each CDR3. D genes are given only for firm matches. Only some rows state a clone size, as once, few, many or a class for expanded clones.

J gene: TRBJ1-5; V gene: TRBV6-2/TRBV6-3; clone size: -; D gene: -; CDR3 DNA: TGTGCCAGCAGTTACTCCCAGGGTTTAGGCAATCAGCCCCAGCATTTT; CDR3 protein: CASSYSQGLGNQPQHF
J gene: TRBJ1-1; V gene: TRBV28; clone size: -; D gene: TRBD1; CDR3 DNA: TGTGCCAGCAGACCGCATACAGGGGGAACTGAAGCTTTCTTT; CDR3 protein: CASRPHTGGTEAFF
J gene: TRBJ1-3; V gene: TRBV9; clone size: -; D gene: TRBD1; CDR3 DNA: TGTGCCAGCAGCGTAGAGGGACAGGGGAGAAACACCATATATTTT; CDR3 protein: CASSVEGQGRNTIYF
J gene: TRBJ1-6; V gene: TRBV4-3; clone size: -; D gene: -; CDR3 DNA: TGCGCCAGCAGCCAGGCTTCAGACGGGACCCTCCACTTT; CDR3 protein: CASSQASDGTLHF
J gene: TRBJ1-3; V gene: TRBV11-3; clone size: once; D gene: -; CDR3 DNA: TGTGCCAGCAGCTCCATCTCTGGAAACACCATATATTTT; CDR3 protein: CASSSISGNTIYF
J gene: TRBJ1-2; V gene: TRBV6-1; clone size: -; D gene: -; CDR3 DNA: TGTGCCAGCAGTGACGAGGGTATCAATGGCTACACCTTC; CDR3 protein: CASSDEGINGYTF
J gene: TRBJ2-7; V gene: TRBV9; clone size: -; D gene: TRBD2; CDR3 DNA: TGTGCCAGCAGCGTAGGTAGCGGGGGAGCCTACGAGCAGTACTTC; CDR3 protein: CASSVGSGGAYEQYF
J gene: TRBJ2-1; V gene: TRBV5-5; clone size: -; D gene: -; CDR3 DNA: TGTGCCAGCAGCTTGAGGAGGGGCTCCTACAATGAGCAGTTCTTC; CDR3 protein: CASSLRRGSYNEQFF
J gene: TRBJ2-1; V gene: TRBV11-2; clone size: -; D gene: TRBD1; CDR3 DNA: TGTGCCAGCAGCTTAGATAACAGGGGTCCCTATGAGCAGTTCTTC; CDR3 protein: CASSLDNRGPYEQFF
J gene: TRBJ2-7; V gene: TRBV7-9; clone size: -; D gene: -; CDR3 DNA: TGTGCCAGCAGCTTATTGGGACAAGGGGTCGGCGAGCAGTACTTC; CDR3 protein: CASSLLGQGVGEQYF
J gene: TRBJ2-7; V gene: TRBV29-1; clone size: few; D gene: TRBD1; CDR3 DNA: TGCAGCGTTGATCCCGCGGGCAGAGAGGGGGCACTCTTC; CDR3 protein: CSVDPAGREGALF
J gene: TRBJ1-6; V gene: TRBV7-9; clone size: -; D gene: -; CDR3 DNA: TGTGCCAGCAGTCCCCGGGGTCAGAGTAATTCACCCCTCCACTTT; CDR3 protein: CASSPRGQSNSPLHF
J gene: TRBJ2-1; V gene: TRBV27; clone size: -; D gene: TRBD2; CDR3 DNA: TGTGCCAGCAGTTTCGAGGGCGGGAGGACTTACAATGAGCAGTTCTTC; CDR3 protein: CASSFEGGRTYNEQFF
J gene: TRBJ2-5; V gene: TRBV5-1; clone size: -; D gene: TRBD1; CDR3 DNA: TGCGCCAGCAGCTCCCGCCGGGGGGACAGGGTTTTGGAGACCCAGTACTTC; CDR3 protein: CASSSRRGDRVLETQYF
J gene: TRBJ2-1; V gene: TRBV11-2; clone size: -; D gene: -; CDR3 DNA: TGTGCCAGCAGCTTATACCCCGAAGAGAATGAGCAGTTCTTC; CDR3 protein: CASSLYPEENEQFF
J gene: TRBJ2-4; V gene: TRBV11-2; clone size: few; D gene: -; CDR3 DNA: TGTGCCAGCAGCCCGGCAGACGGGGCCAAAAACATTCAGTACTTC; CDR3 protein: CASSPADGAKNIQYF
J gene: TRBJ1-5; V gene: TRBV19; clone size: -; D gene: TRBD1; CDR3 DNA: TGTGCCAGTAGTTTCGAACAGGGGTATCAGCCCCAGCATTTT; CDR3 protein: CASSFEQGYQPQHF
J gene: TRBJ2-7; V gene: TRBV28; clone size: -; D gene: TRBD2; CDR3 DNA: TGTGCCAGCAGTTTCACTAGCGGGGGGCCCTACGAGCAGTACTTC; CDR3 protein: CASSFTSGGPYEQYF
J gene: TRBJ2-7; V gene: TRBV20-1; clone size: few; D gene: -; CDR3 DNA: TGCAGTGCTAGTTCGGAGACAGCCTACGAGCAGTACTTC; CDR3 protein: CSASSETAYEQYF
J gene: TRBJ1-2; V gene: TRBV7-2; clone size: -; D gene: -; CDR3 DNA: TGTGCCAGCACATTAGAGTGGTCCAACTATGGCTACACCTTC; CDR3 protein: CASTLEWSNYGYTF
J gene: TRBJ2-1; V gene: TRBV5-1; clone size: -; D gene: TRBD2; CDR3 DNA: TGCGCCAGCAGCTTGGCGGCGGGAGGTGGGAATGAGCAGTTCTTC; CDR3 protein: CASSLAAGGGNEQFF
J gene: TRBJ2-5; V gene: TRBV5-1; clone size: -; D gene: -; CDR3 DNA: TGCGCCAGCAGCTTGAATCGGAGGGGTCAAGAGACCCAGTACTTC; CDR3 protein: CASSLNRRGQETQYF
J gene: TRBJ2-1; V gene: TRBV29-1; clone size: -; D gene: TRBD1; CDR3 DNA: TGCAGCGAGGGACAGGGGGGTTCCTACAATGAGCAGTTCTTC; CDR3 protein: CSEGQGGSYNEQFF
J gene: TRBJ1-5; V gene: TRBV7-2; clone size: -; D gene: -; CDR3 DNA: TGTGCCAGCAGCTCTGGAGAGGGCAATCAGCCCCAGCATTTT; CDR3 protein: CASSSGEGNQPQHF
J gene: TRBJ1-5; V gene: TRBV3-1/TRBV3-2; clone size: few; D gene: -; CDR3 DNA: TGTGCCAGCAGCGACAGAGGCCAGCCCCAGCATTTT; CDR3 protein: CASSDRGQPQHF
J gene: TRBJ2-2; V gene: TRBV19; clone size: -; D gene: -; CDR3 DNA: TGTGCCAGTAGTCTCCGTGAGGCAACCGGGGAGCTGTTTTTT; CDR3 protein: CASSLREATGELFF
J gene: TRBJ1-3; V gene: TRBV19; clone size: -; D gene: -; CDR3 DNA: TGTGCGATTAGCCAGGGCGACTCTGGAAACACCATATATTTT; CDR3 protein: CAISQGDSGNTIYF
J gene: TRBJ2-5; V gene: TRBV4-3; clone size: once; D gene: TRBD2; CDR3 DNA: TGCGCCAGCAGCCAAACAACGCGGGAGCGGGAGACCCAGTACTTC; CDR3 protein: CASSQTTRERETQYF